Below are 7 T cell receptor beta chains sequenced from a single sample in a study of cytomegalovirus exposure and HLA in healthy donors. PCR used 60 Vbeta primers and 13 Jbeta primers. The data were produced by immunoSEQ multiplex PCR, yet TCRdb's version contains in-frame clones alone and is incomplete. The data contain under 200,000 clones, approximately 82% of them singletons. Sequencing was carried out using PBMCs. The receptor set was obtained from a male donor in good health and CMV-seronegative.

The chain uses TRBV10-3 and TRBJ2-4, with D tentatively TRBD1 (6 bases). Between the trimmed V and J ends, which lost 2 bases and 4 bases, there was a span of 9 bases. The CDR3 runs 14 residues. The germline V gene encodes CDR1 ENHRY and CDR2 SYGVKD. The CDR3 DNA reads TGTGCCATCAGTGAGGTGGGGGCTAAAAACATTCAGTACTTC. Translation gives CAISEVGAKNIQYF.

Note on this clone: Other nucleotide sequences in the sample specify the same CDR3. The chain is built from TRBV5-1 and TRBJ1-4; D gene uncertain. Between the trimmed V and J ends, which lost 0 bases and 0 bases, there was a span of 6 bases. The CDR3 extends over 15 amino acids. Germline assignment: CDR1 SGHRS and CDR2 YFSETQ. This CDR3 is CASSLGYATNEKLFF. CDR3 nucleotide sequence: TGCGCCAGCAGCTTGGGCTATGCAACTAATGAAAAACTGTTTTTT. Supplemented by reference TRBV5-1 and TRBJ1-4, the full variable domain reads KAGVTQTPRYLIKTRGQQVTLSCSPISGHRSVSWYQQTPGQGLQFLFEYFSETQRNKGNFPGRFSGRQFSNSRSEMNVSTLELGDSALYLCASSLGYATNEKLFFGSGTQLSVL.

The chain is built from TRBV7-9 and TRBJ1-1; no clear D gene. This CDR3 comprises 15 residues. CDR1 and CDR2 (germline): SEHNR, FQNEAQ (reference sequence). The V end was cut by 1 base, the J end by 1 base, with 10 bases between. The CDR3 coding sequence is TGTGCCAGCAGCTTAGTCCCGGGGAAGAACACTGAAGCTTTCTTT. This codes for CASSLVPGKNTEAFF.

The chain employs TRBV5-1 and TRBJ1-1; tentative D call: TRBD1 (5 bases). Trimming shortened V by 4 bases and J by 0 bases, and 7 bases separated the two germline ends. The germline CDR1 and CDR2 sequences are SGHRS and YFSETQ. CDR3 length equals 13 residues. CDR3 in amino acids: CASSLGVNTEAFF. CDR3 nucleotide sequence: TGCGCCAGCAGCCTAGGGGTGAACACTGAAGCTTTCTTT. Supplemented by reference TRBV5-1 and TRBJ1-1, the full variable domain reads KAGVTQTPRYLIKTRGQQVTLSCSPISGHRSVSWYQQTPGQGLQFLFEYFSETQRNKGNFPGRFSGRQFSNSRSEMNVSTLELGDSALYLCASSLGVNTEAFFGQGTRLTVV.

This rearrangement joins TRBV25-1 to TRBJ1-2; 9 positions agree with TRBD1. The CDR3 sequence is 14 residues long. The J segment lost 8 bases and the V segment lost 2 bases, leaving 6 bases of the junction unmatched. Germline CDR1 is MGHDK and CDR2 is SYGVNS. This CDR3 reads CASSEHRGRCGYTF. Written as DNA, the CDR3 is TGTGCCAGCAGTGAACACAGGGGGCGATGCGGCTACACCTTC.

The chain carries TRBV14 and TRBJ1-3; D remains ambiguous. Trimming shortened V by 6 bases and J by 1 base, and 4 bases separated the two germline ends. This CDR3 has 12 residues. Germline V gene lookup returns CDR1 SGHDN and CDR2 FVKESK. The CDR3 region is CASRSSGNTIYF. The CDR3 DNA reads as TGTGCCAGCAGATCTTCTGGAAACACCATATATTTT.

This rearrangement joins TRBV7-6 to TRBJ1-2; the D gene is possibly TRBD1 (5 bases). The CDR3 loop spans 14 amino acids. The germline CDR1 and CDR2 sequences are SGHVS and FNYEAQ. Between the trimmed V and J ends, which lost 5 bases and 4 bases, there was a span of 14 bases. The CDR3 spells CASSPPGGGYGYTF. As DNA, the CDR3 is TGTGCCAGCAGCCCACCTGGGGGGGGCTATGGCTACACCTTC.